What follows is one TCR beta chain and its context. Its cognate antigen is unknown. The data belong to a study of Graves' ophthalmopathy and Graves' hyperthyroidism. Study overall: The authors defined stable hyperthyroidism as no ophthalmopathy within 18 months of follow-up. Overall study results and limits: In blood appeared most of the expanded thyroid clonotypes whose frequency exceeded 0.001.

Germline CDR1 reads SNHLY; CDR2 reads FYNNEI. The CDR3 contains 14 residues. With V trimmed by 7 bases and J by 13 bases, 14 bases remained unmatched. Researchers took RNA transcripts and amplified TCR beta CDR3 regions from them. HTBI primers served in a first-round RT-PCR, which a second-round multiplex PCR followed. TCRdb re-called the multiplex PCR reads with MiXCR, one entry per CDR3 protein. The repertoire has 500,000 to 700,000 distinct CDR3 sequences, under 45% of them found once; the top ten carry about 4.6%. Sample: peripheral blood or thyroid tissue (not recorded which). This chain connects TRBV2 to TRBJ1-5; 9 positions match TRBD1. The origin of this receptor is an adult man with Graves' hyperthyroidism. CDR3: CASNGQGSTDTQHF. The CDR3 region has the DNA TGTGCCAGCAACGGACAGGGGAGCACAGATACGCAGCATTTT.